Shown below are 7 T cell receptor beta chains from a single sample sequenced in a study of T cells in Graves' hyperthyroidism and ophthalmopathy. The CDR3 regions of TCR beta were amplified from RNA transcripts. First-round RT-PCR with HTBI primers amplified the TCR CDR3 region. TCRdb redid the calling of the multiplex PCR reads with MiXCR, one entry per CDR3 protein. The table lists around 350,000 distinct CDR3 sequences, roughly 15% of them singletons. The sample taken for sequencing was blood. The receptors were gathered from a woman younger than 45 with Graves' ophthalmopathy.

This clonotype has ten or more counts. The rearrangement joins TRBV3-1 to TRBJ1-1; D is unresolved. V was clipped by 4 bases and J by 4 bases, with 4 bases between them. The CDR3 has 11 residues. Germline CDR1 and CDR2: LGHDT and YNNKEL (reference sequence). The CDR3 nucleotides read TGTGCCAGCAGCCGCCTCACTGAAGCTTTCTTT. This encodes CASSRLTEAFF.

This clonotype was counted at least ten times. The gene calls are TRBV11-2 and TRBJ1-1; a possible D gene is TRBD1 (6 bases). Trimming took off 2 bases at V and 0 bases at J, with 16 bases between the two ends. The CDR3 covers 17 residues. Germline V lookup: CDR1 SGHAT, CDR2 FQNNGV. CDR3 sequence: CASSLFPGRDMNTEAFF. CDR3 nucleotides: TGTGCCAGCAGCTTATTTCCAGGGAGGGACATGAACACTGAAGCTTTCTTT.

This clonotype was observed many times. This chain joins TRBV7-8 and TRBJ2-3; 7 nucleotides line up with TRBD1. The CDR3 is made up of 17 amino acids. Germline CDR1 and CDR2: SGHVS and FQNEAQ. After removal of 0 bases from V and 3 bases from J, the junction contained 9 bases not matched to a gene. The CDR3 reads CASSLAFRDRKTDTQYF. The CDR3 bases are TGTGCCAGCAGCTTAGCGTTCCGGGACAGAAAAACAGATACGCAGTATTTT.

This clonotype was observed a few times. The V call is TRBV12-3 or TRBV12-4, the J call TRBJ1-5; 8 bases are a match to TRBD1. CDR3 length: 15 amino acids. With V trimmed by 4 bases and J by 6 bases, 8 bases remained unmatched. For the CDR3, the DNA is TGTGCCAGCAGTTGGGCGGACAGGGAGGGTCAGCCCCAGCATTTT. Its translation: CASSWADREGQPQHF.

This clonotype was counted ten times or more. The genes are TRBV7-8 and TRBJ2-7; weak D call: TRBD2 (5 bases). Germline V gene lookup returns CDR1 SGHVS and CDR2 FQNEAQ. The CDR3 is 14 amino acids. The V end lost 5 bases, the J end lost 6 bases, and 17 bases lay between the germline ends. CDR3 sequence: CASSPHPSGVEQYF. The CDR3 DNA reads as TGTGCCAGCAGCCCCCATCCGTCCGGGGTCGAGCAGTACTTC. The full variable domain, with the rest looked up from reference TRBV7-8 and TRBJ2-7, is GAGVSQSPRYKVAKRGQDVALRCDPISGHVSLFWYQQALGQGPEFLTYFQNEAQLDKSGLPSDRFFAERPEGSVSTLKIQRTQQEDSAVYLCASSPHPSGVEQYFGPGTRLTVT.

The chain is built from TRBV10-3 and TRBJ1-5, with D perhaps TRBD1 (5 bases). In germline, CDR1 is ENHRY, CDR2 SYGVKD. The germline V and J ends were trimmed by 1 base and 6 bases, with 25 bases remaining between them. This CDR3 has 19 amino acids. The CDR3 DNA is TGTGCCATCAGTGAGTTTCGCCCCCGGGACGGGAATCATCCTCAGCCCCAGCATTTT. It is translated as CAISEFRPRDGNHPQPQHF.

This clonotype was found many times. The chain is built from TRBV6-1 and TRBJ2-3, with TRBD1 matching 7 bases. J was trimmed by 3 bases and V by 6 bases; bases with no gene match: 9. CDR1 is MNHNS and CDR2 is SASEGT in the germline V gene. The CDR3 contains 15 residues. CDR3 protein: CASRLGDSRTDTQYF. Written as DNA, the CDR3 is TGTGCCAGCAGGCTTGGGGACAGTCGGACAGATACGCAGTATTTT.